This T cell receptor beta chain was captured by sequencing in a study of radiation and T cells in renal cell carcinoma. Regarding the study as a whole: Top tumor clonotypes rose in blood 2 weeks post-radiation, then contracted. No pretreatment tumor biopsies were available for baseline clonotypes.

The time point is: baseline pretreatment blood. Noted treatment: 15 Gy SBRT to primary tumor, nephrectomy 4 weeks later. Radiation-treated patients gave blood at baseline, week 2 and week 4. The patient's renal cell carcinoma had clear cell pathology. Measured with immunoSEQ multiplex PCR; TCRdb has only the in-frame clones, and not every one. The sample yields 150,000 or so clones, around four fifths seen once. On this clone: Its antigen remains unidentified.

Sequenced material: blood, taken from a patient whose treatment included radiotherapy and nephrectomy. The source of this sequence is a woman aged 50 to 60 with renal cell carcinoma.

In DNA, the CDR3 is TGCGCCAGCCTGGGGGGGGACAGGGCCTACGAGCAGTACTTC. This gives the protein CASLGGDRAYEQYF. The gene calls are TRBV10-1 and TRBJ2-7; 9 bases agree with TRBD1. CDR1 and CDR2 from the germline V gene are WNHNN and SYGVQD (reference sequence). V gave up 8 bases and J gave up 2 bases; unmatched junction bases: 7. This CDR3 has 14 residues.